This TCR beta chain was found in a study of cytomegalovirus exposure and HLA in healthy donors. Whole-study results and caveats: Later findings reportedly placed an Asian-associated ancestry cluster below the approximately 670-donor mean for N-insertions. TCR sequences were mostly rare, though some public TCRs occurred in many donors. In an earlier analysis, most TCR beta V segments were productive about 87% or about 30% of the time. In vitro checks showed that a few CMV-associated chains really do target CMV antigens.

Vbeta (60) and Jbeta (13) primers were used in the PCR. This table comes from immunoSEQ multiplex PCR, and its TCRdb copy is limited to in-frame clones, with some not included. The sample lists roughly 98,000 clones, approximately 78% occurring once. Concerning this clone: Its specificity is unknown.

Germline V gives CDR1 MDHEN, CDR2 SYDVKM. The CDR3 extends over 15 amino acids. V shed 4 bases and J 6 bases; nucleotides not matched to a gene: 5. The sequence was obtained from a middle-aged man in good health and CMV-seronegative. Input material: PBMCs. V gene TRBV28 combines with J gene TRBJ1-4; 10 nucleotides align to TRBD1. CDR3 sequence reads: CASSSDRGPYEKLFF. The CDR3 DNA reads as TGTGCCAGCAGTTCAGACAGGGGGCCATATGAAAAACTGTTTTTT.